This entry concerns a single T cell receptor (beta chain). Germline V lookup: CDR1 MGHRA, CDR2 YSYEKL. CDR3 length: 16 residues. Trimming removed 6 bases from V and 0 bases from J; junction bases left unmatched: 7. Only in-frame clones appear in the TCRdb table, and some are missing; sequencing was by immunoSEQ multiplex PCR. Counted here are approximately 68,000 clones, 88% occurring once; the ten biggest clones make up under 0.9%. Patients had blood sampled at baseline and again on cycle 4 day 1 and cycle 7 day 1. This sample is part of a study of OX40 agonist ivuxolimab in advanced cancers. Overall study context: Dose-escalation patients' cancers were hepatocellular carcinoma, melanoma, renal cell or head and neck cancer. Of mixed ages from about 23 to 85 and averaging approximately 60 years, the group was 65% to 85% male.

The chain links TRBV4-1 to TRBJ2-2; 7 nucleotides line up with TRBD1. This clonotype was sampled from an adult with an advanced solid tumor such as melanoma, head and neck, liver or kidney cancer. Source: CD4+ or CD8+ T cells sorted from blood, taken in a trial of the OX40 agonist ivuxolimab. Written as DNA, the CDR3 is TGCGCCAGCAGTCCTTGGGACAGATCGAACACCGGGGAGCTGTTTTTT. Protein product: CASSPWDRSNTGELFF.